This TCR beta chain is drawn from a study of shared clonotypes between healthy human individuals. CDR3 size: 16 residues. Germline CDR1 reads MGHRA; CDR2 reads YSYEKL. V lost 2 bases to trimming and J lost 5 bases; unmatched junction nucleotides: 10. This clone appeared many times. Generated by immunoSEQ multiplex PCR, the TCRdb table keeps only in-frame clones and is missing some. Of around 990,000 clones listed, around three quarters are singletons. The sequenced sample was memory CD4+ T cells from PBMCs. The subset is: CD45RA-negative fraction. The chain couples TRBV4-1 to TRBJ2-7, with 9 bases aligning to TRBD1. This sequence was found in a young man in good health. Some clones in this sample may be carry-over from other donors' samples. CDR3 sequence: CASSQSRLRDRDEQYF. The CDR3 DNA sequence: TGCGCCAGCAGCCAATCACGCCTTAGGGACAGGGACGAGCAGTACTTC.